Below, one T cell receptor (beta chain) is given with its context. What it recognizes is unknown. Profiled with immunoSEQ multiplex PCR; TCRdb holds only in-frame clones, not every one. The sample holds fewer than 45,000 clones, more than 85% seen once. Autologous stem cell transplantation was followed by relapse in every patient, and brentuximab vedotin exposure varied. This CDR3 is built from 17 residues. J was trimmed by 4 bases and V by 0 bases; bases with no gene match: 8. From germline, CDR1 is SNHLY and CDR2 FYNNEI. This sample was included in a study of PD-1 blockade in classical Hodgkin lymphoma. Whole-study context: Intravenous infusions of nivolumab 3 mg/kg reached patients every 2 weeks.

Findings and caveats of the study: The study reported lower baseline TCR diversity in newly diagnosed patients than in healthy donors.

This material consisted of peripheral blood mononuclear cells (PBMCs), taken before the second cycle of nivolumab. The chain is built from TRBV2 and TRBJ2-1, with TRBD2 matching over 8 bases. The origin of this receptor is a human donor with classical Hodgkin lymphoma. The CDR3 here is CASSEAGAGGFYNEQFF. The CDR3 coding sequence is TGTGCCAGCAGTGAAGCGGGGGCGGGAGGATTTTACAATGAGCAGTTCTTC. The variable domain in full, completed from reference TRBV2 and TRBJ2-1, reads EPEVTQTPSHQVTQMGQEVILRCVPISNHLYFYWYRQILGQKVEFLVSFYNNEISEKSEIFDDQFSVERPDGSNFTLKIRSTKLEDSAMYFCASSEAGAGGFYNEQFFGPGTRLTVL.